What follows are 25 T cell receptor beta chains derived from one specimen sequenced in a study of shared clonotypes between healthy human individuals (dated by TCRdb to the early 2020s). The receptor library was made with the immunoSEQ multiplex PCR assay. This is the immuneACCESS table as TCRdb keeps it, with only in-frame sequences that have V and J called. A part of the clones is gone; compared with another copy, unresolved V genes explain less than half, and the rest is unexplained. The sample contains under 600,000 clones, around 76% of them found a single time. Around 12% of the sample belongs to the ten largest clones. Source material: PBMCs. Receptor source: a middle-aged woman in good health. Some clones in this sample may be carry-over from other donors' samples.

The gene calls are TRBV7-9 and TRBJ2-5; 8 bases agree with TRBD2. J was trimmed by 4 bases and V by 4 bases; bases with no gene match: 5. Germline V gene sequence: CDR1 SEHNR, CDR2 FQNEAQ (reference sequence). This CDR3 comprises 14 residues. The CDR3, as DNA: TGTGCCAGCAGCTACGGGAGCGGGGGAGAGACCCAGTACTTC. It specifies CASSYGSGGETQYF.

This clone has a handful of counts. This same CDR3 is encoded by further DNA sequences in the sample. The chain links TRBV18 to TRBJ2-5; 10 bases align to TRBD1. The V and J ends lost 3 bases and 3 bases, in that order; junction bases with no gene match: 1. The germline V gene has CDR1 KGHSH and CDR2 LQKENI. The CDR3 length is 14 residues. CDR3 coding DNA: TGTGCCAGCTCACCTGGGACAGGGGAAGAGACCCAGTACTTC. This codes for CASSPGTGEETQYF.

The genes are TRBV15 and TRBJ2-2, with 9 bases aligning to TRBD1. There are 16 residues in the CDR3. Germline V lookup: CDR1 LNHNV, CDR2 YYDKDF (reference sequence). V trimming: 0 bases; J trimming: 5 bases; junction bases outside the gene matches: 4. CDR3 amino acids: CATSRDGTGLTGELFF. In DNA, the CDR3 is TGTGCCACCAGCAGAGATGGGACAGGGTTGACCGGGGAGCTGTTTTTT.

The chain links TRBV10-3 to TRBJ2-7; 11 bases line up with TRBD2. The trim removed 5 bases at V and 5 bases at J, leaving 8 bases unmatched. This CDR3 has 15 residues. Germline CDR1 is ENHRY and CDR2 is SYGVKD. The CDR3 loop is CAISFSGRAIDEQYF. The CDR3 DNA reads TGTGCCATCAGTTTTAGCGGGAGGGCCATAGACGAGCAGTACTTC.

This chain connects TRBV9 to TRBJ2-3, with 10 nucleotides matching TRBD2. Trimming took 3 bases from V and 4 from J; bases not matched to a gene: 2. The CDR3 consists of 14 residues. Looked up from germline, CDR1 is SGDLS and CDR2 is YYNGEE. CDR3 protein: CASSASGSPDTQYF. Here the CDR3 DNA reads TGTGCCAGCAGCGCTAGCGGGAGCCCAGATACGCAGTATTTT.

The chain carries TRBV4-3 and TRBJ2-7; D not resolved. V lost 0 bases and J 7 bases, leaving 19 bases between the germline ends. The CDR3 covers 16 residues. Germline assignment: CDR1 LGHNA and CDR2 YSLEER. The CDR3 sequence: CASSQDPGPGWVEQYF. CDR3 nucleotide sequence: TGCGCCAGCAGCCAAGATCCCGGGCCAGGTTGGGTGGAGCAGTACTTC.

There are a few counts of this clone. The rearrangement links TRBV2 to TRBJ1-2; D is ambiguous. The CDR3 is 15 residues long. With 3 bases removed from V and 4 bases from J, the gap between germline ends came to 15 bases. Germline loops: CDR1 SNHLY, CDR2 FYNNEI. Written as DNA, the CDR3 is TGTGCCAGCAGTGAGGGTCGAGGCGGTAGCTATGGCTACACCTTC. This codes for CASSEGRGGSYGYTF.

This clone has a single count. The CDR3 sequence: CASSPTGGRNEQYF. The CDR3 bases are TGCGCCAGCAGCCCGACTGGGGGTAGAAACGAGCAGTACTTC. J is TRBJ2-5 and V is TRBV5-1; D is perhaps TRBD1 or TRBD2 (5 bases each). The J call is uncertain, as TRBJ2-7 better fits the DNA end. CDR1 SGHRS and CDR2 YFSETQ come from the germline V gene. The CDR3 loop spans 14 amino acids.

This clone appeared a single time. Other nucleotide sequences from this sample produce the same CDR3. The CDR3 loop reads CASSLARGTADTQYF. DNA of the CDR3: TGCGCCAGCAGCTTGGCCAGGGGGACCGCAGATACGCAGTATTTT. This chain links TRBV5-1 with TRBJ2-3; 7 positions agree with TRBD1. The V segment lost 0 bases and the J segment 4 bases; nucleotides outside the gene matches: 5. This CDR3 has 15 amino acids. The germline gives CDR1 SGHRS, CDR2 YFSETQ.

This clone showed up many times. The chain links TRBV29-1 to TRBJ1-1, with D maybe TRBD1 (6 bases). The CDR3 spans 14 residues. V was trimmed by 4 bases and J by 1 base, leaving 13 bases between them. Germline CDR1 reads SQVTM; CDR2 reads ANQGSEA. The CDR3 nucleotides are TGCAGCGTTGCCACGGGGGCAGCGAACACTGAAGCTTTCTTT. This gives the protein CSVATGAANTEAFF.

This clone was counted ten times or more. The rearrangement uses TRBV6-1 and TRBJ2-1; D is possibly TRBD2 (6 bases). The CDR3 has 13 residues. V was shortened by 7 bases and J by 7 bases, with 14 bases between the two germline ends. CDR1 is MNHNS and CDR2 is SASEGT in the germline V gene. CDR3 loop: CASIHSGGNEQFF. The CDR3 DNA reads TGTGCCAGCATACACAGCGGAGGGAATGAGCAGTTCTTC.

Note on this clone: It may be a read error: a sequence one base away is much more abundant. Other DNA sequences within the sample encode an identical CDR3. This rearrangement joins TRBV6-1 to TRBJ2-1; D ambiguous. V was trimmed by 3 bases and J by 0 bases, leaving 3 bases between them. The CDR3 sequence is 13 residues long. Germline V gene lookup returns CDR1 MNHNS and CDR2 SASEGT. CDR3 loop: CASSEDSYNEQFF. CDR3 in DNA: TGTGCCAGCAGTGAGGACTCCTACAATGAGCAGTTCTTC.

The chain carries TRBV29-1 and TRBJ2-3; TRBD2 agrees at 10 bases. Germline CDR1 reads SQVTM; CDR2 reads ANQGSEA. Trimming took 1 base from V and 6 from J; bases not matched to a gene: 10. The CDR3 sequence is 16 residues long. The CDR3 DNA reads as TGCAGCGTTGAAGCCTCTAGCGGGAGTCCTGGGGATACGCAGTATTTT. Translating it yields CSVEASSGSPGDTQYF.

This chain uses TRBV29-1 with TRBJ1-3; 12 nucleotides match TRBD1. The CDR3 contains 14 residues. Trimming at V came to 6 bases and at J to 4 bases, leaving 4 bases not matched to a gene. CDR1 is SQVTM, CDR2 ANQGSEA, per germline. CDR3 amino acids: CSVGTGGWGNTIYF. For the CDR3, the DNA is TGCAGCGTGGGGACAGGGGGCTGGGGAAACACCATATATTTT.

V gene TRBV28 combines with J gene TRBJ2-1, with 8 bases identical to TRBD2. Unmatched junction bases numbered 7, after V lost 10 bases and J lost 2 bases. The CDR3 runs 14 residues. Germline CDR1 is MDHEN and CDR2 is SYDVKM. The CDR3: CATYRAGAYNEQFF. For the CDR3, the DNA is TGTGCCACCTACAGAGCGGGAGCCTACAATGAGCAGTTCTTC.

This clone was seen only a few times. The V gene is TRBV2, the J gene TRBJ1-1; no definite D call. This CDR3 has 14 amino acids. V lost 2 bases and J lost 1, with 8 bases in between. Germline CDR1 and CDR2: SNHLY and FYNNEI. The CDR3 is CASSERVGNTEAFF. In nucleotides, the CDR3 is TGTGCCAGCAGTGAAAGGGTGGGGAACACTGAAGCTTTCTTT. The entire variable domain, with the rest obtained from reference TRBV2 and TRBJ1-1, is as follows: EPEVTQTPSHQVTQMGQEVILRCVPISNHLYFYWYRQILGQKVEFLVSFYNNEISEKSEIFDDQFSVERPDGSNFTLKIRSTKLEDSAMYFCASSERVGNTEAFFGQGTRLTVV.

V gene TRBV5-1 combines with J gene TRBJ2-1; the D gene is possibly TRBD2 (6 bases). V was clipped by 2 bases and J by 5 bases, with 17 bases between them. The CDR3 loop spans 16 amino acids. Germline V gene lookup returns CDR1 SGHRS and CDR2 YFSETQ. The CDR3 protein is CASSLGSGSINNEQFF. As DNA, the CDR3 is TGCGCCAGCAGCTTAGGATCCGGGAGTATCAACAATGAGCAGTTCTTC.

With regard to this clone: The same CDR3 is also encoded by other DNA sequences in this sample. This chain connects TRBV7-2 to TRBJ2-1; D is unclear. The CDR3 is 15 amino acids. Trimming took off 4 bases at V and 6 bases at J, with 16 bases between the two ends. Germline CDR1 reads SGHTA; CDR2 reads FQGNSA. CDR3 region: CASSSLGWSGNEQFF. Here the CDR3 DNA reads TGTGCCAGCAGCTCCCTCGGGTGGTCAGGCAATGAGCAGTTCTTC.

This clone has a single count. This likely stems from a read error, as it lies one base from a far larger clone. This CDR3 is CTSGQEDRENTEAFF. The CDR3 DNA reads as TGCACCAGCGGCCAAGAAGACAGGGAGAACACTGAAGCTTTCTTT. The V call is TRBV1, the J call TRBJ1-1; the D segment call TRBD1 is taken from the table without a DNA check. TRBV1 counts as a pseudogene. The CDR3 length is 15 residues.

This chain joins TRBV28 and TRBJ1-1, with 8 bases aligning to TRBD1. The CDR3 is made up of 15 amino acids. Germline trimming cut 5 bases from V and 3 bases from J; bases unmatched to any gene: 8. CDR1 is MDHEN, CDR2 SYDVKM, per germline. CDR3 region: CASSLLGQGDTEAFF. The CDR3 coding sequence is TGTGCCAGCAGTCTACTAGGACAGGGAGACACTGAAGCTTTCTTT. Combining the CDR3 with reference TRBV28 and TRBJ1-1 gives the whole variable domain DVKVTQSSRYLVKRTGEKVFLECVQDMDHENMFWYRQDPGLGLRLIYFSYDVKMKEKGDIPEGYSVSREKKERFSLILESASTNQTSMYLCASSLLGQGDTEAFFGQGTRLTVV.

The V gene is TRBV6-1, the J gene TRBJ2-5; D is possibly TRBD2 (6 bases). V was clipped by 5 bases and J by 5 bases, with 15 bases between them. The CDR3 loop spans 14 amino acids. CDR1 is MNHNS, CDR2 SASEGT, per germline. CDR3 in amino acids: CASSSSSVRETQYF. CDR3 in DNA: TGTGCCAGCAGTTCCTCTAGCGTTCGGGAGACCCAGTACTTC.

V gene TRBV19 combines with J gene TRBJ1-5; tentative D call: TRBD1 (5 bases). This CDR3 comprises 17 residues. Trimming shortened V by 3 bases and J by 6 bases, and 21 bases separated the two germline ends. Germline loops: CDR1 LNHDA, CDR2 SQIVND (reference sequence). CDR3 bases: TGTGCCAGTAGTATCGGGACTCATGCCCTCGGGGGTCAGCCCCAGCATTTT. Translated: CASSIGTHALGGQPQHF.

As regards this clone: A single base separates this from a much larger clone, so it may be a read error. Written as DNA, the CDR3 is TGTGCCAGCACCCCGAAGGGAGGGCTGGGCGGGGAGCTGTTTTTT. It encodes CASTPKGGLGGELFF. The chain recombines TRBV11-3 with TRBJ2-2, with TRBD2 matching over 7 bases. V trimming: 7 bases; J trimming: 7 bases; junction bases outside the gene matches: 12. The germline V gene has CDR1 SGHNT and CDR2 YENEEA. The CDR3 sequence is 15 residues long.

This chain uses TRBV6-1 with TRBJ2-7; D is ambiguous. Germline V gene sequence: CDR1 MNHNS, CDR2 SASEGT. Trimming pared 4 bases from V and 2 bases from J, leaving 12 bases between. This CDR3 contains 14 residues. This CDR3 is CASSGVIEAYEQYF. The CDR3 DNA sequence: TGTGCCAGCAGTGGGGTCATCGAGGCCTACGAGCAGTACTTC.

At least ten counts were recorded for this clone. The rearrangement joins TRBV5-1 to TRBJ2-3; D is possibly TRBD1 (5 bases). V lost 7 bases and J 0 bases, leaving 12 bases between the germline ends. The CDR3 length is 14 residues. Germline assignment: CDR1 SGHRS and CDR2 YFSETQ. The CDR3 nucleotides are TGCGCCAGCTTAAGGGGCGGTAGCACAGATACGCAGTATTTT. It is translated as CASLRGGSTDTQYF.